This T cell receptor beta chain originates from a study of T cell changes during pregnancy in multiple sclerosis. TCRdb keeps only in-frame clones here, not all; method: immunoSEQ multiplex PCR. The sample holds under 4,000 clones, just over 85% seen once. The CDR3 has 16 amino acids. Germline lookup yields CDR1 LNHNV and CDR2 YYDKDF (reference sequence). The V gene lost 4 bases and the J gene lost 1 base, with 16 bases spanning the gap. This clone was recorded once. The chain is built from TRBV15 and TRBJ1-2; perhaps TRBD1 as D (6 bases). This clonotype was obtained from a female donor in good health, enrolled as a control in a pregnancy study. The sequenced sample was CD8+ T cells from peripheral blood mononuclear cells, obtained in the first trimester of pregnancy. The DNA for the CDR3 is TGTGCCACCAGCACCGTGAGGGACACAATTAACTATGGCTACACCTTC. Protein sequence: CATSTVRDTINYGYTF.